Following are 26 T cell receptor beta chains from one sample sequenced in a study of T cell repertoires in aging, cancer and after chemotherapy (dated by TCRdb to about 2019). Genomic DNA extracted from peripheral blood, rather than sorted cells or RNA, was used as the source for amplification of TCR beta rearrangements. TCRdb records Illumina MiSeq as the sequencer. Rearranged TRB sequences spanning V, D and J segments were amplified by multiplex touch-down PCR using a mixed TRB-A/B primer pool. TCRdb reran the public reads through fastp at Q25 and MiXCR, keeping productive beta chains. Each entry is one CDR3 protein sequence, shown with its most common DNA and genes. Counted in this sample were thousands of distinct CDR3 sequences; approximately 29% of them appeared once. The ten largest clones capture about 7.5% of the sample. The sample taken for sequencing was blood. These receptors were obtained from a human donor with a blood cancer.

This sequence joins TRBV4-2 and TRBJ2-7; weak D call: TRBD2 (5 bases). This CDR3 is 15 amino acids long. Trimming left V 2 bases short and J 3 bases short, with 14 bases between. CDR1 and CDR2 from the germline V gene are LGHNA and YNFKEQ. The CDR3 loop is CASSQISEFDYEQYF. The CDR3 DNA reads TGTGCCAGCAGCCAAATTAGCGAATTTGACTACGAGCAGTACTTC.

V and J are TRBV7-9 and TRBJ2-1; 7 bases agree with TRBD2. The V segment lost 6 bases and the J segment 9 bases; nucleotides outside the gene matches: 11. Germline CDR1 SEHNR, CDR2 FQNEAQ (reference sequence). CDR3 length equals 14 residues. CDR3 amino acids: CASSLGREIVEQFF. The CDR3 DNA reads TGTGCCAGCAGTCTTGGGCGGGAGATAGTTGAGCAGTTCTTC.

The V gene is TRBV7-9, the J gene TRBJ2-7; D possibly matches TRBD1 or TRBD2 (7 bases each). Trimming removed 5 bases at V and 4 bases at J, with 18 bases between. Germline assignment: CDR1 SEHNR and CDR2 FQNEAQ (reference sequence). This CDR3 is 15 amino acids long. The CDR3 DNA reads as TGTGCCAGCAGCGGATCGGGAGGCAGGGGGTACGAGCAGTACTTC. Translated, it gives CASSGSGGRGYEQYF. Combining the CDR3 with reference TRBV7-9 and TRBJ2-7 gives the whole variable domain DTGVSQNPRHKITKRGQNVTFRCDPISEHNRLYWYRQTLGQGPEFLTYFQNEAQLEKSRLLSDRFSAERPKGSFSTLEIQRTEQGDSAMYLCASSGSGGRGYEQYFGPGTRLTVT.

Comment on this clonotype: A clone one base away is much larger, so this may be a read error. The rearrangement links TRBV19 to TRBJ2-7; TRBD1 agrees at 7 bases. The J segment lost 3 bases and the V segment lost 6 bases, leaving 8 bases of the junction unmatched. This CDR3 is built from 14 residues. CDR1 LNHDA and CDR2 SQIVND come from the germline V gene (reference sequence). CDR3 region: CASSRTGRVYEQYF. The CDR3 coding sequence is TGTGCCAGTAGCAGGACAGGCCGGGTCTACGAGCAGTACTTC.

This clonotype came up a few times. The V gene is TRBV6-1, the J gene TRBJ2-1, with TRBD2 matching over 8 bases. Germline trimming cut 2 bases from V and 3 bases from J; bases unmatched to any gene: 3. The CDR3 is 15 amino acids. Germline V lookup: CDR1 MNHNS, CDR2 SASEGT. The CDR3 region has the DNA TGTGCCAGCAGTGAAAAAGGGACTAGCTACAATGAGCAGTTCTTC. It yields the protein CASSEKGTSYNEQFF.

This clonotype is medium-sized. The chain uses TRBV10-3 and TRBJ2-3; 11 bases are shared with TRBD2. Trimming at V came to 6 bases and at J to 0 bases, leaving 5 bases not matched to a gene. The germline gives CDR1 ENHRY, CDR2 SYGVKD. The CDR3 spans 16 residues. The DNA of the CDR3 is TGTGCCATCAGGTCGACTAGCGGGGTTAGCACAGATACGCAGTATTTT. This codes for CAIRSTSGVSTDTQYF.

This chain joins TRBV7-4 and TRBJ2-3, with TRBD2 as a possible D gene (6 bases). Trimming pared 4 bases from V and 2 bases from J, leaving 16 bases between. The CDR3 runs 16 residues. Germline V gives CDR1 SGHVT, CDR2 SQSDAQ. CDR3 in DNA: TGTGCCAGCAGCTCGGGGGACGATGCTAACACAGATACGCAGTATTTT. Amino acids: CASSSGDDANTDTQYF.

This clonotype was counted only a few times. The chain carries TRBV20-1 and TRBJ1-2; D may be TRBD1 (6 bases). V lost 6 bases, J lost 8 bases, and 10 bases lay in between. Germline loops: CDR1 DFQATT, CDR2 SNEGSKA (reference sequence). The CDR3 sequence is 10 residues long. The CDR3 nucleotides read TGCAGTGCCCCAACAGGGGGCTACACCTTC. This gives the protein CSAPTGGYTF.

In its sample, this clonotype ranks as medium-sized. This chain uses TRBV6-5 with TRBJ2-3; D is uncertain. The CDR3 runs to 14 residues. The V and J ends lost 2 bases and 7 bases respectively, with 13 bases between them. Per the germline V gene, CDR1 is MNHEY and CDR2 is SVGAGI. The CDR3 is CASSYSGKGNTQYF. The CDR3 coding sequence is TGTGCCAGCAGTTACAGTGGGAAGGGTAATACGCAGTATTTT.

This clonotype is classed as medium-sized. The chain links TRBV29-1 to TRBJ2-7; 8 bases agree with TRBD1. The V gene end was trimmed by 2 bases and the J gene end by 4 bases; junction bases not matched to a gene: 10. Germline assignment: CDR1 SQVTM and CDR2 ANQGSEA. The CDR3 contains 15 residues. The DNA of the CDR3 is TGCAGCGTTGAATCGGCGACAGGGGTTTCTTACGAGCAGTACTTC. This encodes CSVESATGVSYEQYF.

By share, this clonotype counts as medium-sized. The chain's CDR3 is CASSMGQGAKNIQYF. CDR3 DNA: TGTGCCAGTAGTATGGGACAGGGGGCCAAAAACATTCAGTACTTC. V and J are TRBV19 and TRBJ2-4; 10 bases align to TRBD1. CDR3 length equals 15 residues. After removal of 3 bases from V and 1 base from J, the junction contained 0 bases not matched to a gene. Germline V lookup: CDR1 LNHDA, CDR2 SQIVND (reference sequence). The whole variable domain, filled in from reference TRBV19 and TRBJ2-4, reads DGGITQSPKYLFRKEGQNVTLSCEQNLNHDAMYWYRQDPGQGLRLIYYSQIVNDFQKGDIAEGYSVSREKKESFPLTVTSAQKNPTAFYLCASSMGQGAKNIQYFGAGTRLSVL.

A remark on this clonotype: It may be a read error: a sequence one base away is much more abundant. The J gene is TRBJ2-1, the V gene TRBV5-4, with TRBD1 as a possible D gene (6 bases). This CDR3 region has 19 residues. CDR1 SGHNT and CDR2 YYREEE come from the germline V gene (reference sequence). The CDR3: CASSAKREGVRGTYNEKFF. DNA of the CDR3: TGTGCCAGCAGCGCAAAAAGAGAGGGGGTGAGGGGCACCTACAATGAGAAGTTCTTC.

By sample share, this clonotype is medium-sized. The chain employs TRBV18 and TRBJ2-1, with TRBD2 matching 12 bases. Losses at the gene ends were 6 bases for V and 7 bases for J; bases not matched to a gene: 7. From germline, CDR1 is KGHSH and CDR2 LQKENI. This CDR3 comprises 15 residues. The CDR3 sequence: CASSPTSGSDNEQFF. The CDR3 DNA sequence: TGTGCCAGCTCCCCGACTAGCGGGAGTGATAATGAGCAGTTCTTC. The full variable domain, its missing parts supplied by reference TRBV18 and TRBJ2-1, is NAGVMQNPRHLVRRRGQEARLRCSPMKGHSHVYWYRQLPEEGLKFMVYLQKENIIDESGMPKERFSAEFPKEGPSILRIQQVVRGDSAAYFCASSPTSGSDNEQFFGPGTRLTVL.

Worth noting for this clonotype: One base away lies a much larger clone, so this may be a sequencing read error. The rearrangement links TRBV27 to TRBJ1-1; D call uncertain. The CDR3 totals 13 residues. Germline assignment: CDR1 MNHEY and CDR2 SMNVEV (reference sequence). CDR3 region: CAGSPGVVTEAFF. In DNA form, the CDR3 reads TGTGCCGGCAGCCCCGGGGTGGTCACTGAAGCTTTCTTT.

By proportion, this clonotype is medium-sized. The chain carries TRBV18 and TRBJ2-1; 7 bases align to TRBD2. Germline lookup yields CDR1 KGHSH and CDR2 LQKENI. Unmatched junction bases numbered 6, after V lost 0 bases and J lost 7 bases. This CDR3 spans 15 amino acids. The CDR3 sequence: CASSPPSGMSNEQFF. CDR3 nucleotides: TGTGCCAGCTCACCACCGAGCGGGATGAGTAATGAGCAGTTCTTC.

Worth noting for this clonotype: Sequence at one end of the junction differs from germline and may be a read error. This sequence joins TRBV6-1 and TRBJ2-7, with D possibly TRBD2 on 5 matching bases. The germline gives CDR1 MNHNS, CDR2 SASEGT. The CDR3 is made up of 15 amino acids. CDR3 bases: TGTGACAGCAGTGAAGGCCAGGAGGCTATCTACGAGCAGTACTTC. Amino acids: CDSSEGQEAIYEQYF.

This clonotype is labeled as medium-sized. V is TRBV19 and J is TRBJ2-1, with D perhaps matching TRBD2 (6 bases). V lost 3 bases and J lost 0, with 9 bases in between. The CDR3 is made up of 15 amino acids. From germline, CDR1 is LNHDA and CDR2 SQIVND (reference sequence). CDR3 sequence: CASSIGGLSYNEQFF. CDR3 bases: TGTGCCAGTAGTATCGGGGGACTCTCCTACAATGAGCAGTTCTTC.

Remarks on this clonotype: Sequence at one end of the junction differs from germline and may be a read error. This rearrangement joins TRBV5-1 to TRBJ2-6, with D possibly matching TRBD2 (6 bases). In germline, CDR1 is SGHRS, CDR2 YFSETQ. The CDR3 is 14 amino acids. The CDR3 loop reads CASRPEGLTNVLSF. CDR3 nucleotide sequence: TGCGCCAGCAGGCCGGAGGGGTTGACCAACGTCCTGTCTTTC.

In DNA, the CDR3 is TGTGCCATCAGTGAGTCAGGACTAGCGGGAGAAGAGCAGTACTTC. Its translation: CAISESGLAGEEQYF. The chain has TRBV10-3 and TRBJ2-7; 13 bases agree with TRBD2. Germline CDR1 is ENHRY and CDR2 is SYGVKD. With V trimmed by 0 bases and J by 7 bases, 3 bases remained unmatched. The CDR3 spans 15 residues.

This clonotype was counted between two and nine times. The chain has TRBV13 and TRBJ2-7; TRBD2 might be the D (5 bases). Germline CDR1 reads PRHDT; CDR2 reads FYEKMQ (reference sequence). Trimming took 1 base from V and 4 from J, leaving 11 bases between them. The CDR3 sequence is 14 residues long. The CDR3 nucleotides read TGTGCCAGCAGCTTAGAGAGGGTTCGGTACGAGCAGTACTTC. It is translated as CASSLERVRYEQYF.

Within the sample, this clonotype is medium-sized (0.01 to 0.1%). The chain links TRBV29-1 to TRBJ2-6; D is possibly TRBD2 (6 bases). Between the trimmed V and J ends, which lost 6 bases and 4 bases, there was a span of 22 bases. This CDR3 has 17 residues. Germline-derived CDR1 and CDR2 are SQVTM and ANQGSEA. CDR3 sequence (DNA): TGCAGCGTCGGGTCCGCCGGGGGAACTCCCGGGGCCAACGTCCTGACTTTC. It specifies CSVGSAGGTPGANVLTF.

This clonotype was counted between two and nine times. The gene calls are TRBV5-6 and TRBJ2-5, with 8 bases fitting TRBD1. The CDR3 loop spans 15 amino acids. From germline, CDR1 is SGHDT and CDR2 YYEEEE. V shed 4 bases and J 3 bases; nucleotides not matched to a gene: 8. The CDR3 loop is CASSGTGGREETQYF. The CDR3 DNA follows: TGTGCCAGCAGCGGAACAGGGGGGCGGGAAGAGACCCAGTACTTC.

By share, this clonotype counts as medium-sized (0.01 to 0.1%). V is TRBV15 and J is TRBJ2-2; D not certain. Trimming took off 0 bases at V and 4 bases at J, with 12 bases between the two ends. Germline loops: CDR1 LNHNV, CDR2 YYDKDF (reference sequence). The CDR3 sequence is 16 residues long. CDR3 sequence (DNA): TGTGCCACCAGCAGAGACCCACCCCCGGGCACCGGGGAGCTGTTTTTT. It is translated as CATSRDPPPGTGELFF.

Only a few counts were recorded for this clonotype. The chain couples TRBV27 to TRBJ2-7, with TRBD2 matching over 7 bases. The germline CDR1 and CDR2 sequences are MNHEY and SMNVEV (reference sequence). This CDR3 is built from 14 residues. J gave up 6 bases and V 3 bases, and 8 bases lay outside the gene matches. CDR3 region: CASSLAPSGSEQYF. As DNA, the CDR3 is TGTGCCAGCAGTTTGGCTCCTAGCGGCTCCGAGCAGTACTTC.

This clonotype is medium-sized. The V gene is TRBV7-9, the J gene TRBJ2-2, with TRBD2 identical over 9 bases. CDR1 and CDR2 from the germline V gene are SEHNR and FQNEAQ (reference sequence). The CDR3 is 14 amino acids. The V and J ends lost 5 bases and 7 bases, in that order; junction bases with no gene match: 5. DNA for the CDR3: TGTGCCAGCAGCCAACGGACTAGCGTCGGGGAGCTGTTTTTT. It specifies CASSQRTSVGELFF.

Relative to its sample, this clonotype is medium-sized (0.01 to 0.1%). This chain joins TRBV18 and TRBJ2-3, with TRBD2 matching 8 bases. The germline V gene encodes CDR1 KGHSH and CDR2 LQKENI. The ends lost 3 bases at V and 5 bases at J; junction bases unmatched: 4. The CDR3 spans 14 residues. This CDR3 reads CASSPALAGDTQYF. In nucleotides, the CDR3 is TGTGCCAGCTCACCGGCGCTAGCGGGAGATACGCAGTATTTT.